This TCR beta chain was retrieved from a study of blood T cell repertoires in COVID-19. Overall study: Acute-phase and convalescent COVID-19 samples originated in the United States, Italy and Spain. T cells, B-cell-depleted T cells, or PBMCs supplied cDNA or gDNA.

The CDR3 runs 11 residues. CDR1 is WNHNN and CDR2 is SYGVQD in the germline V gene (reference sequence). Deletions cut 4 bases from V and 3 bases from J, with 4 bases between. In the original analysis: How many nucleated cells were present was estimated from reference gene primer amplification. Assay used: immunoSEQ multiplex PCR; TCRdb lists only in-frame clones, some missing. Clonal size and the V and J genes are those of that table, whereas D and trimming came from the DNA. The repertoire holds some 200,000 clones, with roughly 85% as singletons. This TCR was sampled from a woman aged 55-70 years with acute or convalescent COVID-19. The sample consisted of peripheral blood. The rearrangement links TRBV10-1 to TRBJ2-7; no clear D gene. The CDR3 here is CASSAGYEQYF. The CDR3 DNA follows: TGCGCCAGCAGTGCCGGCTACGAGCAGTACTTC.